This T cell receptor (beta chain) appears in the sequencing data of a study of CD8 T cells in ankylosing spondylitis. General observations from the study: Typical of ankylosing spondylitis blood, it appeared, was a TCR beta motif of eight highly homologous variants.

TCRdb itself ran the 5' RACE reads through MiXCR, one entry per CDR3 protein. The table shows 470,000 or so distinct CDR3 sequences, with 25% to 30% occurring only once. V dropped 6 bases and J dropped 7; count of bases not matched to a gene: 11. The CDR3 contains 13 residues. From germline, CDR1 is SQVTM and CDR2 ANQGSEA. This clonotype has just a few counts. The antigen is not known. Sequencing used blood, either unsorted or a sorted T cell fraction (not recorded which). The TCR originated in a male donor with ankylosing spondylitis. The genes are TRBV29-1 and TRBJ1-2; 7 nucleotides align to TRBD1. The CDR3 DNA sequence: TGCAGCGTCGGTGACAGGGCGATCGGTGGCTACACCTTC. The encoded protein is CSVGDRAIGGYTF.